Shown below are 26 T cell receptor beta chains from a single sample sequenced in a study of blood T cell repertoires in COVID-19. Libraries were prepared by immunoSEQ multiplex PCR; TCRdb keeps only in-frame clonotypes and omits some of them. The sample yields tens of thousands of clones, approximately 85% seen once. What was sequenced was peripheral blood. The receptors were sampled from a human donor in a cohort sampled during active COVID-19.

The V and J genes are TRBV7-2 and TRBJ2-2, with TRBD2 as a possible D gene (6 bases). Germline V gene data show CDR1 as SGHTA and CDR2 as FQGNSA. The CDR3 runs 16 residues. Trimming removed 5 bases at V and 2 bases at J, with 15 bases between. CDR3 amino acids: CASSQPGTLNTGELFF. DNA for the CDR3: TGTGCCAGCAGCCAGCCCGGGACTCTAAACACCGGGGAGCTGTTTTTT.

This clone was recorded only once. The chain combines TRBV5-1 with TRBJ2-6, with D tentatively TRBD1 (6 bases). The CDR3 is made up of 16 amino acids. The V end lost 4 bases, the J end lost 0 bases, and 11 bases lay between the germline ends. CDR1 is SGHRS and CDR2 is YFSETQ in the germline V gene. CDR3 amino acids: CASSGQQGSGANVLTF. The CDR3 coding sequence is TGCGCCAGCAGCGGCCAACAGGGCTCTGGGGCCAACGTCCTGACTTTC.

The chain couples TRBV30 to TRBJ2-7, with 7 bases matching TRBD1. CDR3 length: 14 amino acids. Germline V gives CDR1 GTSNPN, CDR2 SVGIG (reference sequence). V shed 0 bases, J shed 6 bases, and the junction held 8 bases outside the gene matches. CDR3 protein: CAWSVLTGAAEQYF. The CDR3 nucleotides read TGTGCCTGGAGTGTACTCACAGGGGCGGCCGAGCAGTACTTC.

The CDR3: CASSPLSYGQGAGSYEQYF. The DNA of the CDR3 is TGTGCCAGCTCACCGCTCTCCTACGGACAGGGGGCAGGCTCCTACGAGCAGTACTTC. The gene calls are TRBV18 and TRBJ2-7; 11 nucleotides align to TRBD1. Germline-derived CDR1 and CDR2 are KGHSH and LQKENI. J was trimmed by 0 bases and V by 3 bases; bases with no gene match: 13. CDR3 length equals 19 residues.

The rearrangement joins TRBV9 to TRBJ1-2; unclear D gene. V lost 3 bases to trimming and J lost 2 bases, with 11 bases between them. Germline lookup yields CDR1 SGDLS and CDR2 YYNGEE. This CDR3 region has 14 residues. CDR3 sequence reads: CASSEMTTNYGYTF. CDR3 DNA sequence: TGTGCCAGCAGCGAAATGACAACCAACTATGGCTACACCTTC.

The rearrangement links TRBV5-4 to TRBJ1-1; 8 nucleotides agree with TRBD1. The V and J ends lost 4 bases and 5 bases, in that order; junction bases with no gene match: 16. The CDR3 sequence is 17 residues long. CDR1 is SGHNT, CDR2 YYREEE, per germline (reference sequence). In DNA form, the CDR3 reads TGTGCCAGCAGCCCTAACTCCGGAGGACAGGGTTTGACTGAAGCTTTCTTT. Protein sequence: CASSPNSGGQGLTEAFF.

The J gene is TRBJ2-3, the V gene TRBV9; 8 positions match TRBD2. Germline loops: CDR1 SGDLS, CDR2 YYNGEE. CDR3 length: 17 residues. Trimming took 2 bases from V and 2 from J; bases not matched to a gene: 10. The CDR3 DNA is TGTGCCAGCAGCGTTGGAAGTTCGGGAGGGCTCACAGATACGCAGTATTTT. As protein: CASSVGSSGGLTDTQYF.

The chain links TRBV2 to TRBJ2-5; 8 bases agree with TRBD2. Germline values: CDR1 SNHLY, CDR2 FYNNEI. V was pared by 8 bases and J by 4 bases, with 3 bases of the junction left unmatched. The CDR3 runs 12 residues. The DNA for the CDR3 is TGTGCCAGCCGGAGCGGGGGAGAGACCCAGTACTTC. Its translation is CASRSGGETQYF.

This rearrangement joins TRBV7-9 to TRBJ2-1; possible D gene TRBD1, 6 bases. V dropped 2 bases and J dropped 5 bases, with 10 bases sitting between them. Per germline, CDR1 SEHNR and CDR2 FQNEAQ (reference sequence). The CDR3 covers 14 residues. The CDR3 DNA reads TGTGCCAGCAGCTTATTAGGGACAAACAATGAGCAGTTCTTC. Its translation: CASSLLGTNNEQFF.

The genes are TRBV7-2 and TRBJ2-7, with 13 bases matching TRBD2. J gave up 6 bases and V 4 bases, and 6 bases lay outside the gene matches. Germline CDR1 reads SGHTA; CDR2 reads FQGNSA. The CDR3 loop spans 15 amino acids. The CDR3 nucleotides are TGTGCCAGCAGCTCCGGACTAGCGGGAGTGTTCGAGCAGTACTTC. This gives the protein CASSSGLAGVFEQYF.

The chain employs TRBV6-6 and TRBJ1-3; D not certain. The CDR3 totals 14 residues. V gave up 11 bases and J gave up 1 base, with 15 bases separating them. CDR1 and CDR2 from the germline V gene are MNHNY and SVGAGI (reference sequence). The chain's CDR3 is CAVALPGSGNTIYF. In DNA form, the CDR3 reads TGTGCCGTAGCTCTGCCTGGATCTGGAAACACCATATATTTT.

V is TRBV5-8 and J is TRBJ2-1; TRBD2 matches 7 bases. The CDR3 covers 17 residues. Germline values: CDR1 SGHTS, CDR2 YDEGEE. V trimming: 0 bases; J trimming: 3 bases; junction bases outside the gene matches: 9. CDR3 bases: TGTGCCAGCAGCTTGGAGTTGGCTAGCGGCAGCTACAATGAGCAGTTCTTC. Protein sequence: CASSLELASGSYNEQFF.

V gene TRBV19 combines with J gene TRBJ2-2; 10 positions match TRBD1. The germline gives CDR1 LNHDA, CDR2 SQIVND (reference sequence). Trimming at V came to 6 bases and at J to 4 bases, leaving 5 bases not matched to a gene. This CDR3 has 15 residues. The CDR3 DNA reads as TGTGCCAGTAGCCGGACAGGGGGAGGCACCGGGGAGCTGTTTTTT. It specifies CASSRTGGGTGELFF.

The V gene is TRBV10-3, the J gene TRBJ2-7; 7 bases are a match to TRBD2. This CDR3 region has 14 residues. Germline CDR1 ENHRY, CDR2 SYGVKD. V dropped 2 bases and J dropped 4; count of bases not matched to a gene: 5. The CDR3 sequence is CAISEMTSTYEQYF. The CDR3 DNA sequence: TGTGCCATCAGTGAGATGACTAGCACTTACGAGCAGTACTTC.

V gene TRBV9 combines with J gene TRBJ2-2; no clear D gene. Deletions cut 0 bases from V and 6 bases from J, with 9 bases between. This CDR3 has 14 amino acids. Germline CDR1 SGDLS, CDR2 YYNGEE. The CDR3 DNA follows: TGTGCCAGCAGCGTAGCTCTCCAGGCCGGGGAGCTGTTTTTT. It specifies CASSVALQAGELFF.

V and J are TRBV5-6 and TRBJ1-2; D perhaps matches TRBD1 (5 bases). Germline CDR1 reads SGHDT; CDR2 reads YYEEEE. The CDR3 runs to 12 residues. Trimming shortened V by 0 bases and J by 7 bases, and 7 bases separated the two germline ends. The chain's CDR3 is CASSLGGRGYTF. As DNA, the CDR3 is TGTGCCAGCAGCTTGGGGGGCCGTGGCTACACCTTC.

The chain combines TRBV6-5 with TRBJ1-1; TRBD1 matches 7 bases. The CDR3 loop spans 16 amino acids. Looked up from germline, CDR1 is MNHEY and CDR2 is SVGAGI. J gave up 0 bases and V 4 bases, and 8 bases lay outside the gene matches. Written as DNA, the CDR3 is TGTGCCAGCAGTTCCAGACAGGGCGGCATGAACACTGAAGCTTTCTTT. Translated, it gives CASSSRQGGMNTEAFF.

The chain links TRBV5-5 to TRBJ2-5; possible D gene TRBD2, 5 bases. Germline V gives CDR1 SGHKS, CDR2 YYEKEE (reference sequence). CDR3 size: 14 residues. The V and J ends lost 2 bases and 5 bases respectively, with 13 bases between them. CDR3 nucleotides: TGTGCCAGCAGCTTTTTCGGTGGAGGCGAGACCCAGTACTTC. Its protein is CASSFFGGGETQYF.

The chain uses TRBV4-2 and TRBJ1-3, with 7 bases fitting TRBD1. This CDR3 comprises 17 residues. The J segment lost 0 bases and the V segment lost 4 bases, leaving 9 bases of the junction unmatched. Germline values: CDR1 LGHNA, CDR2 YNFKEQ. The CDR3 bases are TGTGCCAGCAGCCCCCTAACAGGGGTCGACTCTGGAAACACCATATATTTT. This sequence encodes CASSPLTGVDSGNTIYF.

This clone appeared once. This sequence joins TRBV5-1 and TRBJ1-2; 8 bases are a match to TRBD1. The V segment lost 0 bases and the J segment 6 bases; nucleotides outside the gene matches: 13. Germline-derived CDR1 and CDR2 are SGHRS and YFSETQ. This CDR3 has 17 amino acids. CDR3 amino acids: CASSLALTRQGSHGYTF. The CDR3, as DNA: TGCGCCAGCAGCTTGGCCCTAACGAGACAGGGGTCACATGGCTACACCTTC.

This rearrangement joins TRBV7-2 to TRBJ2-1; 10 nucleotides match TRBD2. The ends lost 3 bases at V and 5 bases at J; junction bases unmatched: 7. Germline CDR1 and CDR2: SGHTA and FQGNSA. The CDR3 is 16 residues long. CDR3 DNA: TGTGCCAGCAGCTTGTATAGTAGCGGGAGGAACAATGAGCAGTTCTTC. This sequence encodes CASSLYSSGRNNEQFF.

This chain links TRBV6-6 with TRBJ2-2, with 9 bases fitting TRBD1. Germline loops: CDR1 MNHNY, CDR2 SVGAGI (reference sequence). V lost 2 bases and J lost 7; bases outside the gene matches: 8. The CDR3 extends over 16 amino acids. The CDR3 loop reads CASSYGTGRFGGELFF. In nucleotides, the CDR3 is TGTGCCAGCAGTTACGGGACAGGGCGATTTGGCGGGGAGCTGTTTTTT.

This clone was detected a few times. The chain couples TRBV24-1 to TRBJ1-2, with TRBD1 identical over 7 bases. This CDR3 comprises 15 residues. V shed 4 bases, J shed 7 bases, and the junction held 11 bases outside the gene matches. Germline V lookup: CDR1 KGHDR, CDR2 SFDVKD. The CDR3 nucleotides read TGTGCCACCAGTGACCCTCGACAGGGTATCTCTGGCTACACCTTC. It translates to CATSDPRQGISGYTF.

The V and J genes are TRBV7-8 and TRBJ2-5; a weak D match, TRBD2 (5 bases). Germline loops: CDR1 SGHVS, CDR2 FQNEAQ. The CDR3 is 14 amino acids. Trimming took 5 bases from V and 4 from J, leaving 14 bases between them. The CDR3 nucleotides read TGTGCCAGCAGCGCCCTCTTAAGCGGAGAGACCCAGTACTTC. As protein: CASSALLSGETQYF.

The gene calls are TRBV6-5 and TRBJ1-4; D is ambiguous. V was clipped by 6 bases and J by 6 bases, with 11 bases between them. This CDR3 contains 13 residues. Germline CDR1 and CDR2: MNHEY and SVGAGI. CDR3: CASSRQAYEKLFF. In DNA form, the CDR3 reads TGTGCCAGCAGCCGGCAGGCGTATGAAAAACTGTTTTTT.

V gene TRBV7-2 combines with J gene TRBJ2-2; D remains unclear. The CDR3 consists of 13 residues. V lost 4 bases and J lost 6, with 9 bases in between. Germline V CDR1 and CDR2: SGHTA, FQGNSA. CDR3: CASSSLGAGELFF. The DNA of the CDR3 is TGTGCCAGCAGCTCGCTAGGTGCCGGGGAGCTGTTTTTT.